The 25 T cell receptor beta chains below come from one sample, sequenced in a study of blood T cell repertoires in COVID-19. This table comes from immunoSEQ multiplex PCR, and its TCRdb copy is limited to in-frame clones, with some not included. The top ten clones hold about 11% of a sample with just under 80,000 clones, approximately 88% of them seen once. Sequenced: peripheral blood. These receptors all stem from a human donor in a cohort sampled during active COVID-19.

This clone occurred a few times. V usage is TRBV2 and J usage is TRBJ2-3; 10 bases are shared with TRBD2. The CDR3 sequence is 18 residues long. The V segment lost 6 bases and the J segment 2 bases; nucleotides outside the gene matches: 14. CDR1 is SNHLY, CDR2 FYNNEI, per germline. The CDR3 spells CASSSSSSGGDYTDTQYF. The CDR3 DNA reads TGTGCCAGCAGCTCCTCCTCCAGCGGGGGGGACTACACAGATACGCAGTATTTT.

The chain employs TRBV5-5 and TRBJ2-7; 10 nucleotides agree with TRBD2. Germline CDR1 SGHKS, CDR2 YYEKEE (reference sequence). V trimming: 5 bases; J trimming: 7 bases; junction bases outside the gene matches: 6. The CDR3 contains 13 residues. CDR3 in amino acids: CASRSAGGREQYF. CDR3 coding DNA: TGTGCCAGCAGATCAGCGGGAGGGCGGGAGCAGTACTTC.

The chain recombines TRBV11-2 with TRBJ1-1; D unclear. Trimming pared 5 bases from V and 1 base from J, leaving 11 bases between. CDR3 length equals 14 residues. Germline-derived CDR1 and CDR2 are SGHAT and FQNNGV. The CDR3 sequence is CASSPSIANTEAFF. The DNA for the CDR3 is TGTGCCAGCAGCCCCAGTATTGCGAACACTGAAGCTTTCTTT.

The chain is built from TRBV5-1 and TRBJ2-3, with 10 bases that match TRBD1. Germline CDR1 is SGHRS and CDR2 is YFSETQ. V shed 0 bases, J shed 8 bases, and the junction held 6 bases outside the gene matches. The length of the CDR3 is 15 residues. The DNA of the CDR3 is TGCGCCAGCAGCTTGGACCCCGGGACAGGGGTTACGCAGTATTTT. It yields the protein CASSLDPGTGVTQYF.

The chain carries TRBV5-1 and TRBJ2-7; TRBD2 matches at 14 bases. The junction had 9 bases not matched to a gene; V was cut back by 3 bases and J by 1 base. The CDR3 has 18 amino acids. Per germline, CDR1 SGHRS and CDR2 YFSETQ. CDR3 coding DNA: TGCGCCAGCAGCTCCGGGACTAGCGGGAGTCGCGGGTCCTACGAGCAGTACTTC. It is translated as CASSSGTSGSRGSYEQYF.

This clone has only one observation. This chain connects TRBV2 to TRBJ1-1; D remains ambiguous. Germline CDR1 and CDR2: SNHLY and FYNNEI. The CDR3 length is 11 residues. V lost 4 bases and J 8 bases, leaving 8 bases between the germline ends. Here the CDR3 reads CASSAAVEAFF. The CDR3 DNA is TGTGCCAGCAGTGCGGCGGTGGAAGCTTTCTTT.

V usage is TRBV7-2 and J usage is TRBJ1-2; 8 nucleotides agree with TRBD1. The CDR3 is 14 amino acids. The germline V gene encodes CDR1 SGHTA and CDR2 FQGNSA. The J segment lost 9 bases and the V segment lost 2 bases, leaving 8 bases of the junction unmatched. The CDR3 is CASSLPAGGSRYTF. The CDR3 DNA reads TGTGCCAGCAGCTTACCGGCAGGGGGCAGTCGCTACACCTTC. Drawing the rest from reference TRBV7-2 and TRBJ1-2, the complete variable domain is GAGVSQSPSNKVTEKGKDVELRCDPISGHTALYWYRQSLGQGLEFLIYFQGNSAPDKSGLPSDRFSAERTGGSVSTLTIQRTQQEDSAVYLCASSLPAGGSRYTFGSGTRLTVV.

The J gene is TRBJ1-5, the V gene TRBV14, with a weak D call TRBD1 (6 bases). Trimming took off 4 bases at V and 4 bases at J, with 8 bases between the two ends. Germline loops: CDR1 SGHDN, CDR2 FVKESK. This CDR3 is built from 13 residues. The CDR3 protein is CASSRGGNQPQHF. CDR3 in DNA: TGTGCCAGCAGCCGAGGGGGTAATCAGCCCCAGCATTTT.

This chain uses TRBV15 with TRBJ1-5, with a tentative D call TRBD1 (5 bases). Germline values: CDR1 LNHNV, CDR2 YYDKDF (reference sequence). Trimming removed 3 bases from V and 7 bases from J, with 13 bases in between. This CDR3 contains 14 residues. CDR3 coding DNA: TGTGCCACCAGCAGGGGTTGGGGGGACCAGCCCCAGCATTTT. Protein product: CATSRGWGDQPQHF.

The chain joins TRBV19 to TRBJ2-6; D perhaps matches TRBD1 (5 bases). Germline V gene lookup returns CDR1 LNHDA and CDR2 SQIVND (reference sequence). V lost 5 bases and J lost 9, with 11 bases in between. This CDR3 has 13 residues. The CDR3 DNA sequence: TGTGCCAGTAGTTTACAGGTGGTCAACGTCCTGACTTTC. As protein: CASSLQVVNVLTF.

The chain is built from TRBV27 and TRBJ2-7; TRBD2 matches at 9 bases. CDR3 length: 14 residues. Germline V CDR1 and CDR2: MNHEY, SMNVEV (reference sequence). After removal of 4 bases from V and 2 bases from J, the junction contained 3 bases not matched to a gene. In DNA form, the CDR3 reads TGTGCCAGCAGTTGGCTAGCGGGACCCTACGAGCAGTACTTC. Translation: CASSWLAGPYEQYF.

The chain carries TRBV3-1 (or the pseudogene TRBV3-2) and TRBJ2-3; 10 bases align to TRBD2. This CDR3 is 17 amino acids long. Losses at the gene ends were 2 bases for V and 1 base for J; bases not matched to a gene: 6. From germline, CDR1 is LGHDT and CDR2 YNNKEL (reference sequence). The CDR3 is CASSQPVAGGRTDTQYF. As DNA, the CDR3 is TGTGCCAGCAGCCAACCTGTAGCGGGGGGCCGCACAGATACGCAGTATTTT.

This clone was recorded only once. The genes are TRBV2 and TRBJ1-5, with a tentative D call TRBD1 (5 bases). Between the trimmed V and J ends, which lost 6 bases and 0 bases, there was a span of 9 bases. This CDR3 comprises 14 residues. Looked up from germline, CDR1 is SNHLY and CDR2 is FYNNEI. The CDR3 sequence is CASRAGFSNQPQHF. In DNA form, the CDR3 reads TGTGCCAGCAGAGCAGGGTTTAGCAATCAGCCCCAGCATTTT.

This chain connects TRBV15 to TRBJ2-7; D is ambiguous. V lost 5 bases to trimming and J lost 3 bases, with 17 bases between them. The CDR3 runs to 15 residues. Germline values: CDR1 LNHNV, CDR2 YYDKDF (reference sequence). For the CDR3, the DNA is TGTGCCACCAGCTCACGCCGGGTTAAGGACTACGAGCAGTACTTC. Residues: CATSSRRVKDYEQYF. Full variable domain (outside the CDR3, taken from reference TRBV15 and TRBJ2-7): DAMVIQNPRYQVTQFGKPVTLSCSQTLNHNVMYWYQQKSSQAPKLLFHYYDKDFNNEADTPDNFQSRRPNTSFCFLDIRSPGLGDTAMYLCATSSRRVKDYEQYFGPGTRLTVT.

The J gene is TRBJ2-7, the V gene TRBV18, with 9 bases matching TRBD1. The CDR3 has 13 residues. Germline CDR1 and CDR2: KGHSH and LQKENI. Trimming at V came to 3 bases and at J to 3 bases, leaving 0 bases not matched to a gene. The CDR3 bases are TGTGCCAGCTCACCGACAGGGGGCTACGAGCAGTACTTC. This sequence encodes CASSPTGGYEQYF.

The gene calls are TRBV18 and TRBJ1-5; possible D gene TRBD1, 5 bases. Germline V gene sequence: CDR1 KGHSH, CDR2 LQKENI. The V end was cut by 3 bases, the J end by 6 bases, with 9 bases between. CDR3 size: 13 residues. The CDR3: CASSPTGTQPQHF. The CDR3 DNA sequence: TGTGCCAGCTCACCCACAGGTACTCAGCCCCAGCATTTT.

This chain joins TRBV4-1 and TRBJ2-3, with 10 bases matching TRBD1. The CDR3 has 15 residues. Germline assignment: CDR1 MGHRA and CDR2 YSYEKL. With V trimmed by 4 bases and J by 2 bases, 3 bases remained unmatched. This CDR3 reads CASSPDRGATDTQYF. Here the CDR3 DNA reads TGCGCCAGCAGCCCGGACAGGGGGGCCACAGATACGCAGTATTTT.

The chain joins TRBV27 to TRBJ1-1, with D perhaps TRBD1 (6 bases). CDR1 and CDR2 from the germline V gene are MNHEY and SMNVEV (reference sequence). CDR3 size: 15 residues. V was clipped by 4 bases and J by 6 bases, with 18 bases between them. Here the CDR3 reads CASSWGGRATAEAFF. CDR3 in DNA: TGTGCCAGCAGTTGGGGGGGCAGGGCTACGGCTGAAGCTTTCTTT.

CDR3 sequence reads: CAISEAGADTQYF. The CDR3 DNA reads as TGTGCCATCAGTGAAGCGGGGGCAGATACGCAGTATTTT. The rearrangement joins TRBV10-3 to TRBJ2-3; 8 bases fit TRBD2. J lost 4 bases, V lost 3 bases, and 0 bases had no gene match. This CDR3 region has 13 residues. Germline assignment: CDR1 ENHRY and CDR2 SYGVKD.

This clone was counted once. This chain links TRBV30 with TRBJ1-4, with D possibly matching TRBD1 (6 bases). The CDR3 length is 14 residues. Trimming shortened V by 4 bases and J by 3 bases, and 12 bases separated the two germline ends. Germline CDR1 and CDR2: GTSNPN and SVGIG (reference sequence). For the CDR3, the DNA is TGTGCCTGGAACACAGGGAAAGCTAATGAAAAACTGTTTTTT. This gives the protein CAWNTGKANEKLFF.

This clone was recorded a few times. The CDR3 DNA is TGTGCCAGCAGGAGGCAGGGCGAGCGTAATTCACCCCTCCACTTT. Translation gives CASRRQGERNSPLHF. The chain uses TRBV25-1 and TRBJ1-6; D is possibly TRBD1 (5 bases). The V gene lost 6 bases and the J gene lost 6 bases, with 15 bases spanning the gap. Per the germline V gene, CDR1 is MGHDK and CDR2 is SYGVNS. The CDR3 extends over 15 amino acids.

The chain employs TRBV3-1 (or the pseudogene TRBV3-2) and TRBJ1-1; possible D gene TRBD1, 5 bases. Deletions cut 6 bases from V and 2 bases from J, with 13 bases between. The CDR3 sequence is 14 residues long. Germline CDR1 and CDR2: LGHDT and YNNKEL (reference sequence). In DNA, the CDR3 is TGTGCCAGCAGAAGCCCGGGGGGTAACACTGAAGCTTTCTTT. Amino acid sequence: CASRSPGGNTEAFF.

V gene TRBV2 combines with J gene TRBJ2-1, with 12 bases fitting TRBD1. CDR1 and CDR2 from the germline V gene are SNHLY and FYNNEI. Trimming at V came to 6 bases and at J to 7 bases, leaving 4 bases not matched to a gene. This CDR3 contains 14 residues. CDR3 loop: CASSGTGGPNEQFF. The CDR3 DNA sequence: TGTGCCAGCAGCGGGACAGGGGGCCCTAATGAGCAGTTCTTC. The full variable domain, with the rest looked up from reference TRBV2 and TRBJ2-1, is EPEVTQTPSHQVTQMGQEVILRCVPISNHLYFYWYRQILGQKVEFLVSFYNNEISEKSEIFDDQFSVERPDGSNFTLKIRSTKLEDSAMYFCASSGTGGPNEQFFGPGTRLTVL.

This chain links TRBV6-5 with TRBJ2-7; 10 bases line up with TRBD1. V was clipped by 6 bases and J by 2 bases; unmatched bases: 7. Germline CDR1 is MNHEY and CDR2 is SVGAGI. The CDR3 extends over 15 amino acids. The CDR3 sequence: CASRSGTGAPYEQYF. In DNA form, the CDR3 reads TGTGCCAGCAGATCCGGGACAGGGGCCCCCTACGAGCAGTACTTC.

V and J are TRBV6-6 and TRBJ1-2; 7 bases agree with TRBD1. CDR3 length: 13 amino acids. Trimming at V came to 5 bases and at J to 6 bases, leaving 6 bases not matched to a gene. Germline V gene lookup returns CDR1 MNHNY and CDR2 SVGAGI (reference sequence). In DNA, the CDR3 is TGTGCCAGCAGTCGGTACGGGACAGATGGCTACACCTTC. Amino acids: CASSRYGTDGYTF.